The clone carrying this T cell receptor beta chain was detected only a few times. The study ran its PCR with 60 Vbeta and 13 Jbeta primers. Some clones are missing from TCRdb's copy, which holds only in-frame ones; the method was immunoSEQ multiplex PCR. The sample consists of about 140,000 clones, 80% of them appearing once. The data derive from a study of cytomegalovirus exposure and HLA in healthy donors. The germline V gene encodes CDR1 LNHDA and CDR2 SQIVND (reference sequence). This CDR3 contains 15 residues. V was clipped by 1 base and J by 0 bases, with 9 bases between them. The clonotype originates from a man aged 45-65 years in good health and CMV-seronegative. The specimen sequenced was PBMCs. The chain joins TRBV19 to TRBJ1-2; D is perhaps TRBD1 (5 bases). The CDR3 DNA is TGTGCCAGTAGTATAGGAGACAGAGCTAACTATGGCTACACCTTC. Protein product: CASSIGDRANYGYTF.